Listed here are 6 T cell receptor beta chains from one sample, sequenced in a study of control samples from healthy donors and cancer patients. The assay was immunoSEQ multiplex PCR, and TCRdb's table has in-frame clones only and misses some. In the table there are over 75,000 clones, about nine tenths of which are singletons. Material: blood. These receptors were collected from a man aged 30 to 45 in good health.

The chain has TRBV10-3 and TRBJ1-3, with 12 bases lining up with TRBD1. The germline V gene has CDR1 ENHRY and CDR2 SYGVKD. The ends lost 1 base at V and 5 bases at J; junction bases unmatched: 3. The CDR3 loop spans 16 amino acids. CDR3 nucleotide sequence: TGTGCCATCAGTGAGTGGGGACAGGGGGCCAGAAACACCATATATTTT. Translation gives CAISEWGQGARNTIYF.

The V call is TRBV19, the J call TRBJ1-3; no clear D gene. The CDR3 contains 16 residues. V lost 5 bases and J 4 bases, leaving 18 bases between the germline ends. Germline V gene sequence: CDR1 LNHDA, CDR2 SQIVND (reference sequence). The CDR3 DNA reads as TGTGCCAGTAGTTCCCAGACTAGAACCTCGGGAAACACCATATATTTT. Residues: CASSSQTRTSGNTIYF.

The V call is TRBV3-1 (or the pseudogene TRBV3-2), the J call TRBJ2-1; D is perhaps TRBD2 (6 bases). This CDR3 is built from 14 residues. The germline V gene has CDR1 LGHDT and CDR2 YNNKEL (reference sequence). Trimming stripped 0 bases from V and 6 bases from J, with 9 bases between. CDR3 bases: TGTGCCAGCAGCCAAGAGATTAGCGGCAATGAGCAGTTCTTC. Translating it yields CASSQEISGNEQFF.

The V gene is TRBV10-3, the J gene TRBJ2-7; no firm D call. Germline lookup yields CDR1 ENHRY and CDR2 SYGVKD. This CDR3 spans 13 amino acids. Deletions cut 6 bases from V and 0 bases from J, with 9 bases between. The CDR3 protein is CAIRVGTSYEQYF. CDR3 DNA: TGTGCCATCAGAGTTGGCACCTCCTACGAGCAGTACTTC.

The chain has TRBV7-9 and TRBJ1-4; 8 positions agree with TRBD1. CDR1 is SEHNR and CDR2 is FQNEAQ in the germline V gene (reference sequence). The trim removed 5 bases at V and 4 bases at J, leaving 6 bases unmatched. The CDR3 consists of 15 residues. As DNA, the CDR3 is TGTGCCAGCAGCCCAGGACAGGGAGATAATGAAAAACTGTTTTTT. It codes for CASSPGQGDNEKLFF.

J is TRBJ1-6 and V is TRBV27; D remains unclear. With 2 bases removed from V and 4 bases from J, the gap between germline ends came to 6 bases. CDR1 MNHEY and CDR2 SMNVEV come from the germline V gene (reference sequence). CDR3 size: 14 residues. The CDR3: CASSLAHYNSPLHF. The CDR3 DNA reads TGTGCCAGCAGTTTAGCCCATTATAATTCACCCCTCCACTTT.